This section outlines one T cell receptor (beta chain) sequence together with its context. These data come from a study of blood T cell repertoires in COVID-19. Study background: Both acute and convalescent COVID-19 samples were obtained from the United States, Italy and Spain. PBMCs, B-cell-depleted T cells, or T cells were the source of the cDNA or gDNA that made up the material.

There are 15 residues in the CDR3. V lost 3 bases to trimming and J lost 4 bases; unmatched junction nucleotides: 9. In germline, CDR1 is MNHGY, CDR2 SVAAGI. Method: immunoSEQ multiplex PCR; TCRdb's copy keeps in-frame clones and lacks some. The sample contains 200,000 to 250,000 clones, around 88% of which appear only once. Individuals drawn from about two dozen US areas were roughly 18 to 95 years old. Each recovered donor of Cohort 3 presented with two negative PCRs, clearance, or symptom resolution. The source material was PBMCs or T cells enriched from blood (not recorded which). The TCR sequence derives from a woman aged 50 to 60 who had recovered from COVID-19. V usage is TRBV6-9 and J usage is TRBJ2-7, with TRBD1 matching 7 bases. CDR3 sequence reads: CASSYSQGVPYEQYF. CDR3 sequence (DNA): TGTGCCAGCAGTTACAGCCAGGGGGTTCCGTACGAGCAGTACTTC.